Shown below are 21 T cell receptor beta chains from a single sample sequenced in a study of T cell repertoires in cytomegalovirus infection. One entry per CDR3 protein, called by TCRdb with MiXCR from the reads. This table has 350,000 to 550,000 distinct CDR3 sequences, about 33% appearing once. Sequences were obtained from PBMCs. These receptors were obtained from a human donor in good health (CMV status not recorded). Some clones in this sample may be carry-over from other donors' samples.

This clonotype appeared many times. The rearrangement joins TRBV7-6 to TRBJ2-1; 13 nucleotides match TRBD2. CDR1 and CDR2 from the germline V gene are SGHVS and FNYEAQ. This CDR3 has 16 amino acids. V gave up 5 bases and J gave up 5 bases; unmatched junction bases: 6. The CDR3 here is CASSDTGTSGNNEQFF. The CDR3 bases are TGTGCCAGCAGCGACACGGGGACTAGCGGGAACAATGAGCAGTTCTTC.

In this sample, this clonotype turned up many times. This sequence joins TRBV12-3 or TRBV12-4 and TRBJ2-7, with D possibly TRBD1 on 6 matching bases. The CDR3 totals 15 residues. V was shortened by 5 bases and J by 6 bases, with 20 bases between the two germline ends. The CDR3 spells CASSLQLGQPGEQYF. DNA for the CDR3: TGTGCCAGCAGTCTACAATTAGGACAGCCGGGCGAGCAGTACTTC.

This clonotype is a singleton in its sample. The CDR3 loop is CASSQDEASVAETQYF. The CDR3 region has the DNA TGTGCCAGCAGCCAAGACGAGGCTAGCGTCGCGGAGACCCAGTACTTC. The V and J genes are TRBV3-1 and TRBJ2-5; a weak D match, TRBD2 (6 bases). The CDR3 has 16 amino acids. V was shortened by 0 bases and J by 5 bases, with 16 bases between the two germline ends. Germline-derived CDR1 and CDR2 are LGHDT and YNNKEL (reference sequence).

The CDR3 region has the DNA TGTGCCAGCAGCTCGTCCGCCGCGGGGGTTCCCTCAGGGAAAATGTTTTTT. Residues: CASSSSAAGVPSGKMFF. The chain is built from TRBV11-2 and TRBJ1-4; perhaps TRBD1 as D (5 bases). The V end lost 4 bases, the J end lost 15 bases, and 30 bases lay between the germline ends. CDR1 is SGHAT and CDR2 is FQNNGV in the germline V gene. CDR3 length equals 17 residues.

CDR3 nucleotides: TGTGCCAGCAGTTTCACTAGTTTCACAGATACGCAGTATTTT. Its translation: CASSFTSFTDTQYF. The V and J genes are TRBV28 and TRBJ2-3, with D possibly TRBD2 on 5 matching bases. The CDR3 runs to 14 residues. V gave up 3 bases and J gave up 2 bases, with 9 bases separating them. Germline CDR1 and CDR2: MDHEN and SYDVKM. The entire variable domain, with the rest obtained from reference TRBV28 and TRBJ2-3, is as follows: DVKVTQSSRYLVKRTGEKVFLECVQDMDHENMFWYRQDPGLGLRLIYFSYDVKMKEKGDIPEGYSVSREKKERFSLILESASTNQTSMYLCASSFTSFTDTQYFGPGTRLTVL.

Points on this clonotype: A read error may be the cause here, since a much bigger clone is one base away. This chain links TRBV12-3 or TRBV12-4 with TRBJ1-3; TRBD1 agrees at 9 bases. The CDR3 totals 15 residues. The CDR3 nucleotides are TGTGCCAGCAGTTTGACAGGGGGGCAAAGAAACACCGTATATTTT. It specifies CASSLTGGQRNTVYF.

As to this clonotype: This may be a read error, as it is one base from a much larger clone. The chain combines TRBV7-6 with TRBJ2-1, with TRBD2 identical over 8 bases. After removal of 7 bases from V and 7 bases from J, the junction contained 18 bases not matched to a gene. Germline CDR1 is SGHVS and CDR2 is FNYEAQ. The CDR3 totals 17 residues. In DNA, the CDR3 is TGTGCCAGCAACTCCAGGACTGCCGAGCGGGGGTTGAATGAGCAGTTCTTC. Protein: CASNSRTAERGLNEQFF.

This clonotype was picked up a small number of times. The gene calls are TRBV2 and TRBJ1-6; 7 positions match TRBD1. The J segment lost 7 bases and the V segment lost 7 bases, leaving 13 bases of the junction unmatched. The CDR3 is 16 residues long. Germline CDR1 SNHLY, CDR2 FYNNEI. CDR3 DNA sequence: TGTGCCAGCACAGAGGAAACAGGGGCCCTAAATTCACCCCTCCACTTT. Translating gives CASTEETGALNSPLHF.

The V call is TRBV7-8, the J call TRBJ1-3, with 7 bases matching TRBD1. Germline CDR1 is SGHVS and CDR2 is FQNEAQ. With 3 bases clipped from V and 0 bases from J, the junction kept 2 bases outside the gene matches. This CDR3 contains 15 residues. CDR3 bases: TGTGCCAGCAGCTTGACAGGGAGCTCTGGAAACACCATATATTTT. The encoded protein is CASSLTGSSGNTIYF.

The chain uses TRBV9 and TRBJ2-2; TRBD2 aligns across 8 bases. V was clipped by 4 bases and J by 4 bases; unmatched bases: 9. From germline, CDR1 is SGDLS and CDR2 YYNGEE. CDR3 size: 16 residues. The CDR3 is CASSLISGDPTGELFF. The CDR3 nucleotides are TGTGCCAGCAGCCTCATTAGCGGGGACCCCACCGGGGAGCTGTTTTTT.

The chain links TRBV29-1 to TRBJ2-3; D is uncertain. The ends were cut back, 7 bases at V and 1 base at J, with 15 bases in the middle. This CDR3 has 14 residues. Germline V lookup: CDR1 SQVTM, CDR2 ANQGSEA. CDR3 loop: CSAAPGLRTDTQYF. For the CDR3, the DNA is TGCAGCGCTGCCCCCGGGTTGCGCACAGATACGCAGTATTTT.

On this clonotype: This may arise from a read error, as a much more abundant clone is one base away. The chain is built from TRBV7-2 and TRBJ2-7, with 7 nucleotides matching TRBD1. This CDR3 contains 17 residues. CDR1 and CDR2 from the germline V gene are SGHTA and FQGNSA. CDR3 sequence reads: CASSPLGGKGAPYEPYF. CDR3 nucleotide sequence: TGTGCCAGCAGCCCCCTAGGGGGAAAGGGGGCACCTTACGAGCCGTACTTC.

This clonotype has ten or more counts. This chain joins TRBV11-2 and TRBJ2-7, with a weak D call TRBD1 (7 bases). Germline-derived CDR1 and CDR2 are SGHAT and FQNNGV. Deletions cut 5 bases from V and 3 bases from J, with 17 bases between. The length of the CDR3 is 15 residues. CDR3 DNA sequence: TGTGCCAGCAGCCGGAGGGGGACAGAAGTCTACGAGCAGTACTTC. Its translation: CASSRRGTEVYEQYF.

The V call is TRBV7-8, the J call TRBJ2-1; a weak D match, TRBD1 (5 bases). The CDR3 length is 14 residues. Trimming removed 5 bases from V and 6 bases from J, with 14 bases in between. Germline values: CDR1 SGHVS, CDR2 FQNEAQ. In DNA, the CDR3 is TGTGCCAGCAGCGCCCGGCCAGGGATCAATGAGCAGTTCTTC. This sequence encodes CASSARPGINEQFF. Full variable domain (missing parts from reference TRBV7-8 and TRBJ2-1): GAGVSQSPRYKVAKRGQDVALRCDPISGHVSLFWYQQALGQGPEFLTYFQNEAQLDKSGLPSDRFFAERPEGSVSTLKIQRTQQEDSAVYLCASSARPGINEQFFGPGTRLTVL.

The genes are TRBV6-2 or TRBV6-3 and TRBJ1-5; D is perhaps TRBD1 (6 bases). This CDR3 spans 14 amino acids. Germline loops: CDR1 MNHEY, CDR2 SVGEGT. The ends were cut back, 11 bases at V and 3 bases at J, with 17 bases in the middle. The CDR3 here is CARHGGGFNQPQHF. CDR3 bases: TGTGCCCGCCACGGCGGGGGCTTCAATCAGCCCCAGCATTTT.

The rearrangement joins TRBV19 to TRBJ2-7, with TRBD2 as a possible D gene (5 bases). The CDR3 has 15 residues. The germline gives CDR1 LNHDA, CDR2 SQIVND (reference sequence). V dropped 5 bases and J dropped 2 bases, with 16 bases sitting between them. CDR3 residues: CASSSQMGVPYEQYF. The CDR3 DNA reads TGTGCCAGTAGTTCCCAGATGGGAGTTCCCTACGAGCAGTACTTC.

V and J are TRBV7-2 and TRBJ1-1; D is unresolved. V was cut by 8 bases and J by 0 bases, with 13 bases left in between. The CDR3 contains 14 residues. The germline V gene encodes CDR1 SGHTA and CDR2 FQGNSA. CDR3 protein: CASGRRRLNTEAFF. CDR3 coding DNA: TGTGCCAGCGGCCGCAGGAGGTTGAACACTGAAGCTTTCTTT.

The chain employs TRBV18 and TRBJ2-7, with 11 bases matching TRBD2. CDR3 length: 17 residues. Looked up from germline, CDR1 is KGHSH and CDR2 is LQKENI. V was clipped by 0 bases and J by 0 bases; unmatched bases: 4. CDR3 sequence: CASSPPLAGGYSYEQYF. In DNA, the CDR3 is TGTGCCAGCTCACCACCCCTAGCGGGGGGCTACTCCTACGAGCAGTACTTC. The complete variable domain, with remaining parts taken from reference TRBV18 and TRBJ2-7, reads NAGVMQNPRHLVRRRGQEARLRCSPMKGHSHVYWYRQLPEEGLKFMVYLQKENIIDESGMPKERFSAEFPKEGPSILRIQQVVRGDSAAYFCASSPPLAGGYSYEQYFGPGTRLTVT.

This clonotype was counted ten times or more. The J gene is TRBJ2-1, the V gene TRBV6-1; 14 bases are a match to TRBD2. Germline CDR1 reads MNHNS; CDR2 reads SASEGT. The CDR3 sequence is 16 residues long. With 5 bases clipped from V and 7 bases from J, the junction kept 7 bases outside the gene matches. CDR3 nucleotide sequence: TGTGCCAGCAGTCTTCGACTAGCGGGGGGGCGTAATGAGCAGTTCTTC. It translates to CASSLRLAGGRNEQFF.

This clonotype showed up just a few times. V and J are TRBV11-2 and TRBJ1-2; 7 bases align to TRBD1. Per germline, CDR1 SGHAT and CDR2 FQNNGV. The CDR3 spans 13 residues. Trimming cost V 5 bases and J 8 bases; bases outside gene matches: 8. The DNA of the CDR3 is TGTGCCAGCAGCAACCCAGGGGGAGTGGGCTACACCTTC. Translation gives CASSNPGGVGYTF.

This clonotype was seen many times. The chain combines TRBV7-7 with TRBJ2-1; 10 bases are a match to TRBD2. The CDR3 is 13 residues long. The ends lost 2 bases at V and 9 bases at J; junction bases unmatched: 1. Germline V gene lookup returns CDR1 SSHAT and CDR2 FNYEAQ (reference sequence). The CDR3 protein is CASSLTSGAEQFF. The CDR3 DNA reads TGTGCCAGCAGCTTAACTAGCGGGGCTGAGCAGTTCTTC.